The sequence of this T cell receptor beta chain was determined in a study of T cells in Graves' hyperthyroidism and ophthalmopathy. The wider study: Pretreatment peripheral blood was obtained at initial diagnosis.

Germline CDR1 reads LNHDA; CDR2 reads SQIVND (reference sequence). Trimming cost V 3 bases and J 1 base; bases outside gene matches: 3. CDR3 length: 15 amino acids. Study-level points and caveats: For ophthalmopathy, model prediction preceded onset by a median about 6.4 months.

From RNA transcripts, TCR beta CDR3 regions were amplified. The HTBI primer set served for first-round RT-PCR of the TCR CDR3. MiXCR, run by TCRdb on the multiplex PCR reads, gives a single entry per CDR3 protein. The sample yields 640,000 or so distinct CDR3 sequences, 12% to 15% seen once. The study left out patients who had uncontrolled infection, other autoimmune disease, pregnancy or lactation. This clonotype was observed a few times. The antigen remains undetermined. The rearrangement joins TRBV19 to TRBJ2-1, with 7 bases aligning to TRBD2. The sequence was collected from a woman between 18 and 29 years old with Graves' ophthalmopathy. Sequenced material: blood. The CDR3 coding sequence is TGTGCCAGTAGTATTGGGGGAGGGTCCTACAATGAGCAGTTCTTC. It codes for CASSIGGGSYNEQFF. The whole variable domain, remainder taken from reference TRBV19 and TRBJ2-1, is DGGITQSPKYLFRKEGQNVTLSCEQNLNHDAMYWYRQDPGQGLRLIYYSQIVNDFQKGDIAEGYSVSREKKESFPLTVTSAQKNPTAFYLCASSIGGGSYNEQFFGPGTRLTVL.